This is a list of T cell receptor beta chains from one sample in a study of beta chain features in type 1 diabetes. This table comes from immunoSEQ multiplex PCR, and its TCRdb copy is limited to in-frame clones, with some not included. The profile shows approximately 38,000 clones, roughly two thirds of them singletons. The sample taken for sequencing was Tregs from blood. Receptor source: a woman aged 25 to 39 in good health. Both conserved end residues are trimmed from each CDR3. The D gene is left open where the match is weak.

>13|.|TRBV15|TRBJ2-7
ATSRDRGPSMEQY
>17|.|TRBV9|.
ASSRGQGGTSGSRYEQY
>11|TRBD2|TRBV18|TRBJ2-7
ASSGGLVVEQY
>13|.|TRBV6-5|TRBJ1-6
ASRTTVVYNSPLH
>15|TRBD2|TRBV7-3|TRBJ2-2
ASSSDGGRANTGELF
>12|TRBD2|TRBV7-9|TRBJ2-7
ASSYSGSFYEQY
>13|TRBD2|TRBV29-1|TRBJ2-1
SVEDNGLAGNEQF
>14|TRBD1|TRBV5-1|TRBJ2-3
ASSLRQQGTEDTQY
>11|TRBD1|TRBV2|TRBJ1-2
ASSVDRQSGYT
>12|.|TRBV4-3|TRBJ1-2
ASSHAGQNYGYT
>11|.|TRBV29-1|TRBJ1-5
SVARGKDQPQH
>10|.|TRBV30|TRBJ2-7
AWSYTGYEQY
>13|TRBD1|TRBV5-8|TRBJ2-7
ASSLVPRGTYEQY
>10|.|TRBV18|TRBJ2-5
ASSGPDGGQY
>13|TRBD2|TRBV7-3|TRBJ2-7
ASSHSTGTTYEQY
>13|.|TRBV7-9|TRBJ1-4
ASRGVGLTNEKLF
>12|TRBD1|TRBV7-9|TRBJ1-2
ASSSGTGGGGYT
>14|TRBD2|TRBV18|TRBJ2-3
ASSLSAGISTDTQY
>11|TRBD1|TRBV6-6|TRBJ1-2
ASSYSGQGGYT
>12|TRBD1|TRBV7-8|TRBJ2-7
ASSLAIGTDEQY
>11|.|TRBV7-2|TRBJ1-5
ASSGQSNQPQH
>13|TRBD2|TRBV10-3|TRBJ2-1
AISLGTSGSYEQF
>18|TRBD1|TRBV6-9|TRBJ1-4
ASSYRRDRESLRTNEKLF
>10|.|TRBV7-2|TRBJ1-2
ASSPPTVGYT
>13|TRBD1|TRBV10-3|TRBJ2-1
AIKQTGSSYNEQF
>13|TRBD1|TRBV30|TRBJ1-1
AWSVQGTLNTEAF
>11|TRBD1|TRBV28|TRBJ1-4
ASRQPDRDSAF
>11|.|TRBV18|TRBJ2-3
ASSPVAGDTQY
>12|.|TRBV29-1|TRBJ2-2
SVVGPANTGELF
>13|TRBD2|TRBV4-2|TRBJ2-7
ASSRGLADTYEQY
>12|.|TRBV6-5|TRBJ2-7
ASSGLISSYEQY
>12|.|TRBV7-8|TRBJ2-5
ASSLNSLQETQY
>12|TRBD1|TRBV27|TRBJ1-1
ASSLRGAITEAF
>12|TRBD2|TRBV6-1|TRBJ2-1
ASRSTRGGDEQF
>10|TRBD2|TRBV29-1|TRBJ2-1
SAGLAFNEQF
>14|TRBD1|TRBV19|TRBJ2-6
ASSTSTGAGANVLT
>12|TRBD1|TRBV18|TRBJ2-1
ASSPRTGPNEQF
>12|.|TRBV7-2|TRBJ2-3
ASSFGGSKDTQY
>13|.|TRBV5-4|TRBJ2-2
ASRPPGQNTGELF
>16|TRBD1|TRBV28|TRBJ1-4
ASVDVGTGGLTNEKLF
>15|.|TRBV9|TRBJ2-3
ASSVRGGAGPSDTQY
>14|.|TRBV7-3|TRBJ2-1
ASSLTSSLDQGEQF
>17|.|TRBV7-9|TRBJ2-7
ASSLVIVSGQTLSYEQY
>10|.|TRBV28|TRBJ2-7
ASRSVSYEQY
>10|.|TRBV6-5|TRBJ1-2
ATVTGRRGYT
>10|.|TRBV28|TRBJ2-7
ASCRGPYEQY